These 13 T cell receptor beta chains were sequenced from one sample in a study of blood T cell repertoires in COVID-19. The repertoire was sequenced with immunoSEQ multiplex PCR; TCRdb's copy has only in-frame clones and lacks some. The sample contains 93,000 or so clones, around 90% of which appear only once. Sequenced: peripheral blood. These receptors were obtained from a man aged 45-65 years in a cohort sampled during active COVID-19.

This clone was seen only once. This chain connects TRBV19 to TRBJ1-5, with TRBD1 matching 7 bases. CDR1 and CDR2 (germline): LNHDA, SQIVND (reference sequence). The CDR3 contains 17 residues. With V trimmed by 4 bases and J by 1 base, 10 bases remained unmatched. Here the CDR3 reads CASSKTRTGASNQPQHF. In nucleotides, the CDR3 is TGTGCCAGTAGTAAAACCCGGACAGGAGCCAGCAATCAGCCCCAGCATTTT.

The chain employs TRBV30 and TRBJ2-3; 12 positions agree with TRBD2. Germline assignment: CDR1 GTSNPN and CDR2 SVGIG (reference sequence). The CDR3 extends over 21 amino acids. V was pared by 8 bases and J by 0 bases, with 24 bases of the junction left unmatched. CDR3 in DNA: TGTGCCCGATTTCTAGCGGGGGGGTCCCCCTTTAAGTTCGCTAGCACAGATACGCAGTATTTT. Protein: CARFLAGGSPFKFASTDTQYF.

The J gene is TRBJ1-4, the V gene TRBV7-3; no clear D. Germline lookup yields CDR1 SGHTA and CDR2 FQGTGA. The CDR3 sequence is 13 residues long. V gave up 0 bases and J gave up 8 bases, with 7 bases separating them. The CDR3 region is CASSLTRGEKLFF. The DNA of the CDR3 is TGTGCCAGCAGCTTAACAAGAGGGGAAAAACTGTTTTTT.

The rearrangement links TRBV10-1 to TRBJ1-1, with D unresolved. The CDR3 extends over 14 amino acids. Between the trimmed V and J ends, which lost 3 bases and 5 bases, there was a span of 13 bases. The germline CDR1 and CDR2 sequences are WNHNN and SYGVQD (reference sequence). CDR3 in DNA: TGCGCCAGCAGTGAATGGAGAGGAGGGACTGAAGCTTTCTTT. The encoded protein is CASSEWRGGTEAFF.

The chain links TRBV5-8 to TRBJ2-1; 7 bases fit TRBD1. The trim removed 2 bases at V and 0 bases at J, leaving 8 bases unmatched. The CDR3 covers 17 residues. Germline V CDR1 and CDR2: SGHTS, YDEGEE. CDR3 sequence reads: CASSLRGQSRSYNEQFF. CDR3 nucleotides: TGTGCCAGCAGCTTACGGGGACAGTCGCGCTCCTACAATGAGCAGTTCTTC.

J is TRBJ1-1 and V is TRBV28, with D maybe TRBD1 (5 bases). The CDR3 sequence is 13 residues long. CDR1 is MDHEN, CDR2 SYDVKM, per germline. The V gene lost 7 bases and the J gene lost 0 bases, with 9 bases spanning the gap. The CDR3 loop is CASKTALNTEAFF. DNA of the CDR3: TGTGCCAGCAAGACAGCTTTGAACACTGAAGCTTTCTTT.

Only a few counts were recorded for this clone. The DNA for the CDR3 is TGTGCCAGCAAACGGACGAGCGGATCGGCAGATACGCAGTATTTT. Translated: CASKRTSGSADTQYF. The V and J genes are TRBV2 and TRBJ2-3; tentative D call: TRBD2 (5 bases). Deletions cut 7 bases from V and 4 bases from J, with 18 bases between. The CDR3 runs 15 residues. CDR1 is SNHLY and CDR2 is FYNNEI in the germline V gene.

The chain recombines TRBV5-6 with TRBJ1-5, with unresolved D. The V end was cut by 4 bases, the J end by 4 bases, with 15 bases between. Germline assignment: CDR1 SGHDT and CDR2 YYEEEE. This CDR3 has 15 amino acids. In DNA form, the CDR3 reads TGTGCCAGCAGCCTAACAGACACTCCGAATCAGCCCCAGCATTTT. This codes for CASSLTDTPNQPQHF. Full variable domain (missing parts from reference TRBV5-6 and TRBJ1-5): DAGVTQSPTHLIKTRGQQVTLRCSPKSGHDTVSWYQQALGQGPQFIFQYYEEEERQRGNFPDRFSGHQFPNYSSELNVNALLLGDSALYLCASSLTDTPNQPQHFGDGTRLSIL.

The rearrangement uses TRBV5-8 and TRBJ2-1, with 10 bases aligning to TRBD1. CDR1 is SGHTS and CDR2 is YDEGEE in the germline V gene. CDR3 size: 15 residues. J lost 5 bases, V lost 4 bases, and 6 bases had no gene match. In nucleotides, the CDR3 is TGTGCCAGCAGCCACAGACAGGGGGCGAACAATGAGCAGTTCTTC. It codes for CASSHRQGANNEQFF.

V is TRBV7-2 and J is TRBJ1-2, with 8 bases fitting TRBD1. Germline CDR1 and CDR2: SGHTA and FQGNSA. J gave up 8 bases and V 3 bases, and 5 bases lay outside the gene matches. CDR3 size: 13 residues. In nucleotides, the CDR3 is TGTGCCAGCAGCTTGGGGACAGGAGGGGGCTACACCTTC. Encoded protein: CASSLGTGGGYTF.

This chain links TRBV29-1 with TRBJ1-2; D is perhaps TRBD1 (5 bases). The CDR3 length is 11 residues. CDR1 is SQVTM, CDR2 ANQGSEA, per germline. V lost 3 bases and J lost 11, with 13 bases in between. CDR3 protein: CSVDSGGGYTF. The CDR3 DNA is TGCAGCGTTGACTCCGGGGGAGGTTACACCTTC.

The chain is built from TRBV6-1 and TRBJ1-1; D remains ambiguous. Trimming removed 1 base at V and 4 bases at J, with 10 bases between. Germline CDR1 MNHNS, CDR2 SASEGT. The CDR3 sequence is 14 residues long. CDR3 amino acids: CASSEDWAGTEAFF. CDR3 nucleotide sequence: TGTGCCAGCAGTGAAGATTGGGCAGGCACTGAAGCTTTCTTT.

The chain links TRBV19 to TRBJ1-2; 10 bases agree with TRBD1. This CDR3 region has 16 residues. With 6 bases clipped from V and 2 bases from J, the junction kept 9 bases outside the gene matches. Germline V CDR1 and CDR2: LNHDA, SQIVND (reference sequence). The CDR3 nucleotides are TGTGCCAGTAGCTCCGGGACAGGGGTCTTCAACTATGGCTACACCTTC. This encodes CASSSGTGVFNYGYTF.